Following are 24 T cell receptor beta chains from one sample sequenced in a study of CD8 T cells in Susac syndrome. cDNA came from around 0.54 to 1 ug RNA primed by random hexamers. Via MiXCR, TCRdb re-called the immunoSEQ multiplex PCR reads, giving one row per CDR3 protein. The sample includes 120,000 or so distinct CDR3 sequences, less than 95% of them seen just once. Sequenced material: CD4+ T cells from PBMCs. The origin of the receptors is a human donor with multiple sclerosis.

This chain uses TRBV11-1 with TRBJ1-1; D is undetermined. The V and J ends lost 3 bases and 0 bases respectively, with 2 bases between them. The CDR3 has 12 residues. CDR1 is SGHAT and CDR2 is FQDESV in the germline V gene (reference sequence). The CDR3 nucleotides read TGTGCCAGCAGCTTTATGAACACTGAAGCTTTCTTT. It specifies CASSFMNTEAFF.

This chain connects TRBV12-3 or TRBV12-4 to TRBJ2-2; either TRBD1 or TRBD2 may fit D (5 bases each). The CDR3 runs to 15 residues. Trimming removed 4 bases at V and 4 bases at J, with 13 bases between. The CDR3 nucleotides are TGTGCCAGCAGTTGGTACGGGACGATCACCGGGGAGCTGTTTTTT. This codes for CASSWYGTITGELFF.

In its sample, this clonotype was seen once. The CDR3 sequence: CASSHAILAGGTDTQYF. CDR3 coding DNA: TGTGCCAGCAGCCACGCGATTCTAGCGGGGGGCACAGATACGCAGTATTTT. This chain joins TRBV4-2 and TRBJ2-3, with 10 nucleotides matching TRBD2. The V gene end was trimmed by 3 bases and the J gene end by 1 base; junction bases not matched to a gene: 7. This CDR3 comprises 17 residues. Per the germline V gene, CDR1 is LGHNA and CDR2 is YNFKEQ.

The chain's CDR3 is CASSLAGGSSYEQYF. CDR3 coding DNA: TGCGCCAGCTCCTTAGCGGGGGGGAGCTCCTACGAGCAGTACTTC. This rearrangement joins TRBV5-1 to TRBJ2-7; 11 bases map to TRBD2. There are 15 residues in the CDR3. Germline V gene sequence: CDR1 SGHRS, CDR2 YFSETQ. Losses at the gene ends were 7 bases for V and 0 bases for J; bases not matched to a gene: 6. The full variable domain, in which reference TRBV5-1 and TRBJ2-7 provide the parts outside the CDR3, is KAGVTQTPRYLIKTRGQQVTLSCSPISGHRSVSWYQQTPGQGLQFLFEYFSETQRNKGNFPGRFSGRQFSNSRSEMNVSTLELGDSALYLCASSLAGGSSYEQYFGPGTRLTVT.

This chain links TRBV7-2 with TRBJ1-2; 10 positions match TRBD1. Germline V gene data show CDR1 as SGHTA and CDR2 as FQGNSA. CDR3 length equals 14 residues. The trim removed 5 bases at V and 7 bases at J, leaving 7 bases unmatched. CDR3: CASSIDRGQRGYTF. The CDR3 DNA reads TGTGCCAGCAGCATAGACAGGGGGCAGCGTGGCTACACCTTC.

The chain carries TRBV20-1 and TRBJ1-1; D is perhaps TRBD1 (5 bases). CDR1 is DFQATT, CDR2 SNEGSKA, per germline (reference sequence). The V end lost 6 bases, the J end lost 6 bases, and 14 bases lay between the germline ends. The CDR3 covers 12 residues. The CDR3 DNA reads as TGCAGTGCGGGTTGGGGGTCCGCTGAAGCTTTCTTT. This encodes CSAGWGSAEAFF.

The chain recombines TRBV12-3 or TRBV12-4 with TRBJ2-3; either TRBD1 or TRBD2 may supply D (5 bases each). V was clipped by 11 bases and J by 3 bases, with 18 bases between them. The CDR3 extends over 14 amino acids. This chain's CDR3 is CAGGKGWGTDTQYF. The CDR3 nucleotides are TGTGCCGGGGGAAAGGGATGGGGGACAGATACGCAGTATTTT.

The V and J genes are TRBV12-3 or TRBV12-4 and TRBJ2-2; D may be TRBD2 (5 bases). There are 14 residues in the CDR3. With 6 bases removed from V and 4 bases from J, the gap between germline ends came to 12 bases. This CDR3 is CASRVSAATGELFF. CDR3 nucleotides: TGTGCCAGCAGGGTTAGCGCGGCCACCGGGGAGCTGTTTTTT.

The chain is built from TRBV30 and TRBJ1-3, with D possibly matching TRBD1 (5 bases). CDR1 and CDR2 (germline): GTSNPN, SVGIG (reference sequence). Trimming shortened V by 5 bases and J by 2 bases, and 16 bases separated the two germline ends. The CDR3 runs to 15 residues. As DNA, the CDR3 is TGTGCCTGGGGGAGAGGAGCAGGGACTGGAAACACCATATATTTT. Translating gives CAWGRGAGTGNTIYF. The full variable domain, with the rest looked up from reference TRBV30 and TRBJ1-3, is SQTIHQWPATLVQPVGSPLSLECTVEGTSNPNLYWYRQAAGRGLQLLFYSVGIGQISSEVPQNLSASRPQDRQFILSSKKLLLSDSGFYLCAWGRGAGTGNTIYFGEGSWLTVV.

The rearrangement links TRBV19 to TRBJ1-1; no firm D call. CDR1 and CDR2 (germline): LNHDA, SQIVND (reference sequence). The CDR3 consists of 11 residues. Trimming stripped 6 bases from V and 11 bases from J, with 13 bases between. In DNA, the CDR3 is TGTGCCAGTAGGAGAGGGTCGTGGGCTTTCTTT. Its translation: CASRRGSWAFF.

The V gene is TRBV7-2, the J gene TRBJ2-3; D is unresolved. CDR1 and CDR2 from the germline V gene are SGHTA and FQGNSA. V lost 3 bases and J lost 0, with 10 bases in between. The CDR3 consists of 15 residues. CDR3 coding DNA: TGTGCCAGCAGCTTGGATCGGCTTAGCACAGATACGCAGTATTTT. Translated, it gives CASSLDRLSTDTQYF.

The genes are TRBV5-1 and TRBJ2-7, with 13 nucleotides matching TRBD2. Germline assignment: CDR1 SGHRS and CDR2 YFSETQ. V gave up 4 bases and J gave up 6 bases; unmatched junction bases: 7. This CDR3 is 15 amino acids long. The CDR3 is CASSIGLAGVGEQYF. The CDR3 region has the DNA TGCGCCAGCAGCATCGGACTAGCGGGAGTCGGCGAGCAGTACTTC.

V and J are TRBV7-2 and TRBJ2-2; D may be TRBD1 (6 bases). V lost 5 bases to trimming and J lost 1 base, with 11 bases between them. The germline V gene encodes CDR1 SGHTA and CDR2 FQGNSA. The length of the CDR3 is 15 residues. CDR3 sequence: CASSTRTENTGELFF. In DNA form, the CDR3 reads TGTGCCAGCAGCACCCGGACAGAGAACACCGGGGAGCTGTTTTTT.

V gene TRBV7-2 combines with J gene TRBJ2-3; 8 nucleotides match TRBD2. Germline-derived CDR1 and CDR2 are SGHTA and FQGNSA. V dropped 0 bases and J dropped 6; count of bases not matched to a gene: 5. This CDR3 contains 15 residues. The CDR3 spells CASSLASGGMDTQYF. The CDR3 DNA reads TGTGCCAGCAGCTTAGCGAGCGGGGGCATGGATACGCAGTATTTT.

This rearrangement joins TRBV6-5 to TRBJ1-1, with D hard to call. Trimming cost V 10 bases and J 5 bases, with 14 bases left between them. The length of the CDR3 is 12 residues. Per germline, CDR1 MNHEY and CDR2 SVGAGI. CDR3 bases: TGTGCCACCCTACGGGTGGGGACTGAAGCTTTCTTT. Amino acid sequence: CATLRVGTEAFF.

The V gene is TRBV30, the J gene TRBJ1-5; unclear D gene. This CDR3 contains 15 residues. V was pared by 0 bases and J by 6 bases, with 15 bases between. Germline assignment: CDR1 GTSNPN and CDR2 SVGIG (reference sequence). As DNA, the CDR3 is TGTGCCTGGAGTGTACCCTCGGGTGCCCGTCAGCCCCAGCATTTT. Its protein product is CAWSVPSGARQPQHF.

V is TRBV6-5 and J is TRBJ1-4, with 8 positions matching TRBD1. Germline lookup yields CDR1 MNHEY and CDR2 SVGAGI. With 4 bases clipped from V and 7 bases from J, the junction kept 5 bases outside the gene matches. The length of the CDR3 is 14 residues. The CDR3 here is CASSWTGIGEKLFF. The CDR3 nucleotides are TGTGCCAGCAGTTGGACAGGGATCGGTGAAAAACTGTTTTTT.

The chain combines TRBV6-2 or TRBV6-3 with TRBJ2-2; TRBD2 is a possible D gene (5 bases). The CDR3 loop spans 17 amino acids. Germline loops: CDR1 MNHEY, CDR2 SVGEGT. V was pared by 7 bases and J by 2 bases, with 20 bases between. The CDR3 protein is CASIRGSALTNTGELFF. The CDR3 DNA reads TGTGCCAGCATACGGGGTAGCGCATTGACAAACACCGGGGAGCTGTTTTTT.

V usage is TRBV6-1 and J usage is TRBJ1-5, with TRBD1 as a possible D gene (6 bases). In germline, CDR1 is MNHNS, CDR2 SASEGT. V was pared by 5 bases and J by 4 bases, with 21 bases between. The CDR3 extends over 17 amino acids. The CDR3, as DNA: TGTGCCAGCAGTCAATCATCAACAGGGTATGGGAATCAGCCCCAGCATTTT. Protein: CASSQSSTGYGNQPQHF.

The V and J genes are TRBV5-1 and TRBJ1-3, with D uncertain. Trimming removed 2 bases at V and 1 base at J, with 19 bases between. The length of the CDR3 is 18 residues. Germline-derived CDR1 and CDR2 are SGHRS and YFSETQ. CDR3 nucleotides: TGCGCCAGCAGCTTCGACGGCACCGTCTACGATTCTGGAAACACCATATATTTT. Amino acid sequence: CASSFDGTVYDSGNTIYF.

The chain joins TRBV16 to TRBJ1-1; 7 nucleotides match TRBD1. Germline lookup yields CDR1 KGHSY and CDR2 FQNENV. This CDR3 is built from 15 residues. Trimming removed 4 bases from V and 1 base from J; junction bases left unmatched: 6. CDR3 sequence (DNA): TGTGCCAGCAGCCTGAACAGGGGATGGAACACTGAAGCTTTCTTT. Protein product: CASSLNRGWNTEAFF.

This rearrangement joins TRBV5-4 to TRBJ2-1, with 7 bases aligning to TRBD1. The CDR3 is 15 residues long. The V segment lost 4 bases and the J segment 7 bases; nucleotides outside the gene matches: 11. Germline CDR1 and CDR2: SGHNT and YYREEE (reference sequence). The CDR3 loop is CASSPPGTVRNEQFF. Here the CDR3 DNA reads TGTGCCAGCAGCCCACCCGGGACAGTGAGAAATGAGCAGTTCTTC.

J is TRBJ1-2 and V is TRBV7-9; 7 positions agree with TRBD1. The V gene's germline CDR1 is SEHNR and CDR2 FQNEAQ (reference sequence). V lost 5 bases to trimming and J lost 8 bases; unmatched junction nucleotides: 17. The CDR3 loop spans 16 amino acids. CDR3 region: CASSRGTDSLLQGYTF. The CDR3 nucleotides are TGTGCCAGCAGCCGAGGGACAGACTCCCTCCTACAAGGCTACACCTTC.

This clonotype was seen only once. The chain employs TRBV10-3 and TRBJ2-7, with TRBD1 identical over 7 bases. CDR3 length: 13 amino acids. Germline V gene data show CDR1 as ENHRY and CDR2 as SYGVKD. The ends lost 6 bases at V and 5 bases at J; junction bases unmatched: 7. CDR3 protein: CAIRGDSENEQYF. The CDR3 DNA reads TGTGCCATCAGGGGGGACAGTGAGAACGAGCAGTACTTC.